This T cell receptor delta chain was sequenced in a study of gamma-delta chains in newborns, infants, children. Across the whole study: Microbial exposure reportedly drives polyclonal innate γδ T cell expansion after birth.

TCRdb reanalyzed the reads using CATT. The profile shows approximately 11,000 delta-chain clones, 9% to 10% of them singletons. The V segment lost 0 bases and the J segment 2 bases; nucleotides outside the gene matches: 15. The CDR3 is 21 residues long. Germline V CDR1 and CDR2: GEAIGNYY, EKD. This TCR was sampled from a child who was a newborn, infant or young child, either healthy, febrile or measles-vaccinated (not recorded which). Sequencing was performed on blood. The chain links TRDV2 to TRDJ3, with 7 bases fitting TRDD3. DNA for the CDR3: TGTGCCTGTGACACCGGAGTCTGGGGGTCCCCTGAAGCCTGGGACACCCGACAGATGTTTTTC. Translation gives CACDTGVWGSPEAWDTRQMFF.